This passage covers 22 T cell receptor beta chains from one sample sequenced in a study of blood T cell repertoires in COVID-19. The table came from immunoSEQ multiplex PCR; TCRdb's copy has only in-frame clones and leaves some out. The sample lists some 80,000 clones; under 85% were seen once. The specimen sequenced was peripheral blood. These TCRs come from a human donor in a cohort sampled during active COVID-19.

The chain uses TRBV7-9 and TRBJ1-2; TRBD1 aligns across 12 bases. Unmatched junction bases numbered 2, after V lost 0 bases and J lost 6 bases. This CDR3 is built from 15 residues. In germline, CDR1 is SEHNR, CDR2 FQNEAQ (reference sequence). The CDR3, as DNA: TGTGCCAGCAGCTTAGCGGGGACAGGGGGCGATGGCTACACCTTC. Translation gives CASSLAGTGGDGYTF.

In this sample, this clone turned up a few times. J is TRBJ1-6 and V is TRBV25-1, with no clear D. The germline gives CDR1 MGHDK, CDR2 SYGVNS. Trimming removed 6 bases from V and 3 bases from J, with 9 bases in between. The length of the CDR3 is 14 residues. CDR3 sequence: CASSPGFYNSPLHF. Written as DNA, the CDR3 is TGTGCCAGCAGCCCCGGGTTCTATAATTCACCCCTCCACTTT.

This clone turned up a few times. The rearrangement links TRBV2 to TRBJ2-7, with D unclear. Germline CDR1 SNHLY, CDR2 FYNNEI. The CDR3 runs to 12 residues. V was shortened by 4 bases and J by 5 bases, with 9 bases between the two germline ends. CDR3 sequence: CASSVEVHEQYF. In DNA form, the CDR3 reads TGTGCCAGCAGTGTCGAGGTCCACGAGCAGTACTTC.

This clone was seen a handful of times. V usage is TRBV7-9 and J usage is TRBJ1-1; no clear D gene. The germline gives CDR1 SEHNR, CDR2 FQNEAQ (reference sequence). The CDR3 has 14 amino acids. The V end lost 3 bases, the J end lost 2 bases, and 10 bases lay between the germline ends. CDR3 DNA sequence: TGTGCCAGCAGCTTTTGGACGGGAAACACTGAAGCTTTCTTT. This codes for CASSFWTGNTEAFF.

The DNA for the CDR3 is TGTGCCAGCAAAGGGGGGGCCTCTTACAATGAGCAGTTCTTC. As protein: CASKGGASYNEQFF. The chain is built from TRBV27 and TRBJ2-1; maybe TRBD2 (7 bases). The V gene's germline CDR1 is MNHEY and CDR2 SMNVEV (reference sequence). The CDR3 length is 14 residues. V was trimmed by 7 bases and J by 4 bases, leaving 14 bases between them.

This rearrangement joins TRBV11-3 to TRBJ2-3; weak D call: TRBD2 (6 bases). The CDR3 contains 16 residues. The germline V gene encodes CDR1 SGHNT and CDR2 YENEEA. Trimming cost V 5 bases and J 5 bases, with 20 bases left between them. The CDR3 DNA follows: TGTGCCAGCAGCAAGCCGGGACTCCTTGCGGGAGATACGCAGTATTTT. Translation: CASSKPGLLAGDTQYF. Supplemented by reference TRBV11-3 and TRBJ2-3, the full variable domain reads EAGVVQSPRYKIIEKKQPVAFWCNPISGHNTLYWYLQNLGQGPELLIRYENEEAVDDSQLPKDRFSAERLKGVDSTLKIQPAELGDSAVYLCASSKPGLLAGDTQYFGPGTRLTVL.

The chain has TRBV28 and TRBJ1-5; maybe TRBD1 (6 bases). The V gene's germline CDR1 is MDHEN and CDR2 SYDVKM. The V end was cut by 5 bases, the J end by 2 bases, with 7 bases between. The CDR3 is made up of 13 amino acids. CDR3 coding DNA: TGTGCCAGCAGTCGACAGGGCAATCAGCCCCAGCATTTT. The encoded protein is CASSRQGNQPQHF.

The CDR3 sequence is CASTRSQAAEGEQYF. CDR3 coding DNA: TGTGCCAGCACCCGGTCTCAGGCAGCGGAAGGCGAGCAGTACTTC. This chain links TRBV6-5 with TRBJ2-7, with D maybe TRBD2 (5 bases). V was cut by 7 bases and J by 6 bases, with 22 bases left in between. CDR3 length: 15 amino acids. In germline, CDR1 is MNHEY, CDR2 SVGAGI.

The rearrangement joins TRBV5-6 to TRBJ1-5; D is possibly TRBD1 (5 bases). V lost 2 bases to trimming and J lost 6 bases, with 18 bases between them. The CDR3 length is 16 residues. Germline-derived CDR1 and CDR2 are SGHDT and YYEEEE. The CDR3 reads CASSFDGPAGGQPQHF. As DNA, the CDR3 is TGTGCCAGCAGCTTCGACGGCCCTGCGGGGGGTCAGCCCCAGCATTTT.

This chain connects TRBV28 to TRBJ1-5; tentative D call: TRBD1 (6 bases). The germline V and J ends were trimmed by 6 bases and 11 bases, with 20 bases remaining between them. This CDR3 comprises 14 residues. CDR1 and CDR2 (germline): MDHEN, SYDVKM. The CDR3 region is CASSPGTWEGAQHF. The CDR3 region has the DNA TGTGCCAGCAGCCCCGGGACATGGGAGGGGGCCCAGCATTTT.

V gene TRBV19 combines with J gene TRBJ1-1; a weak D match, TRBD1 (6 bases). This CDR3 spans 14 amino acids. Trimming stripped 0 bases from V and 1 base from J, with 6 bases between. Germline V CDR1 and CDR2: LNHDA, SQIVND (reference sequence). CDR3 DNA: TGTGCCAGTAGTATAGAGACAGGGAACACTGAAGCTTTCTTT. This codes for CASSIETGNTEAFF.

Only one count was recorded for this clone. The V and J genes are TRBV12-3 or TRBV12-4 and TRBJ1-1, with TRBD1 matching over 8 bases. CDR3 length equals 13 residues. Germline trimming cut 5 bases from V and 11 bases from J; bases unmatched to any gene: 10. The CDR3 DNA follows: TGTGCCAGCAGTCCCAGGGGGCGGGGGTTTGCTTTCTTT. Translating gives CASSPRGRGFAFF.

V and J are TRBV18 and TRBJ1-1; D ambiguous. Germline CDR1 and CDR2: KGHSH and LQKENI. The CDR3 is 15 amino acids. V gave up 6 bases and J gave up 2 bases, with 16 bases separating them. CDR3 amino acids: CASSELPGENTEAFF. The CDR3 DNA is TGTGCCAGCTCTGAACTCCCCGGGGAAAACACTGAAGCTTTCTTT.

The V and J genes are TRBV29-1 and TRBJ2-3, with D tentatively TRBD2 (5 bases). This CDR3 region has 13 residues. CDR1 and CDR2 (germline): SQVTM, ANQGSEA. V dropped 6 bases and J dropped 0 bases, with 10 bases sitting between them. The CDR3 DNA is TGCAGCGTGATGAGGGCCAGCACAGATACGCAGTATTTT. Translating gives CSVMRASTDTQYF.

This chain connects TRBV4-2 to TRBJ1-5, with D possibly being TRBD1 (6 bases). V dropped 4 bases and J dropped 3 bases, with 13 bases sitting between them. The CDR3 totals 15 residues. The germline CDR1 and CDR2 sequences are LGHNA and YNFKEQ. CDR3 in amino acids: CASSPGTRNNQPQHF. The CDR3 DNA is TGTGCCAGCAGCCCTGGGACACGGAACAATCAGCCCCAGCATTTT.

V usage is TRBV4-3 and J usage is TRBJ1-1, with a possible D match to TRBD1 (5 bases). The CDR3 sequence is 18 residues long. Trimming took 0 bases from V and 0 from J, leaving 17 bases between them. Germline-derived CDR1 and CDR2 are LGHNA and YSLEER. CDR3 amino acids: CASSQEVPAGGLNTEAFF. Here the CDR3 DNA reads TGCGCCAGCAGCCAAGAAGTGCCAGCCGGGGGGTTGAACACTGAAGCTTTCTTT.

V usage is TRBV4-2 and J usage is TRBJ2-3; TRBD2 agrees at 13 bases. Looked up from germline, CDR1 is LGHNA and CDR2 is YNFKEQ. V was clipped by 1 base and J by 6 bases; unmatched bases: 7. CDR3 length: 17 amino acids. CDR3 region: CASSQGETSGGMDTQYF. DNA for the CDR3: TGTGCCAGCAGCCAAGGGGAGACTAGCGGGGGGATGGATACGCAGTATTTT.

The chain recombines TRBV4-3 with TRBJ2-1, with 8 bases fitting TRBD2. Germline V gene sequence: CDR1 LGHNA, CDR2 YSLEER. With V trimmed by 3 bases and J by 10 bases, 17 bases remained unmatched. The CDR3 totals 17 residues. As DNA, the CDR3 is TGCGCCAGCAGCCAGTCTCGCGCGCGGGGGGTCCAGGGAGAGCAGTTCTTC. As protein: CASSQSRARGVQGEQFF.

The chain employs TRBV27 and TRBJ1-5, with a possible D match to TRBD1 (5 bases). The germline gives CDR1 MNHEY, CDR2 SMNVEV (reference sequence). The CDR3 consists of 14 residues. V was pared by 8 bases and J by 6 bases, with 17 bases between. The CDR3 bases are TGTGCCAGCTCCTCCGCAGGGTCGGGTCAGCCCCAGCATTTT. Its protein product is CASSSAGSGQPQHF.

This clone has just a few counts. The chain links TRBV6-6 to TRBJ2-7, with TRBD2 as a possible D gene (6 bases). This CDR3 comprises 14 residues. Looked up from germline, CDR1 is MNHNY and CDR2 is SVGAGI (reference sequence). Trimming removed 5 bases from V and 6 bases from J, with 17 bases in between. In DNA form, the CDR3 reads TGTGCCAGCAGTGCGGGACTGGCCGAGGGCGAGCAGTACTTC. Translated, it gives CASSAGLAEGEQYF.

This clone appeared a single time. The V and J genes are TRBV9 and TRBJ1-3; tentative D call: TRBD1 (5 bases). The ends were cut back, 2 bases at V and 0 bases at J, with 15 bases in the middle. The V gene's germline CDR1 is SGDLS and CDR2 YYNGEE. The CDR3 loop spans 17 amino acids. This chain's CDR3 is CASSVGMGRISGNTIYF. The CDR3 coding sequence is TGTGCCAGCAGCGTGGGCATGGGGCGAATCTCTGGAAACACCATATATTTT. Combining the CDR3 with reference TRBV9 and TRBJ1-3 gives the whole variable domain DSGVTQTPKHLITATGQRVTLRCSPRSGDLSVYWYQQSLDQGLQFLIQYYNGEERAKGNILERFSAQQFPDLHSELNLSSLELGDSALYFCASSVGMGRISGNTIYFGEGSWLTVV.

The DNA for the CDR3 is TGCGCCAGCAGCTTGGTAGGGGCTAGTTCTGGGGAGACCCAGTACTTC. This gives the protein CASSLVGASSGETQYF. The rearrangement uses TRBV5-1 and TRBJ2-5, with D perhaps matching TRBD1 (5 bases). Between the trimmed V and J ends, which lost 0 bases and 5 bases, there was a span of 17 bases. The CDR3 contains 16 residues. CDR1 is SGHRS, CDR2 YFSETQ, per germline. Looking up the rest from reference TRBV5-1 and TRBJ2-5 gives the full variable domain: KAGVTQTPRYLIKTRGQQVTLSCSPISGHRSVSWYQQTPGQGLQFLFEYFSETQRNKGNFPGRFSGRQFSNSRSEMNVSTLELGDSALYLCASSLVGASSGETQYFGPGTRLLVL.